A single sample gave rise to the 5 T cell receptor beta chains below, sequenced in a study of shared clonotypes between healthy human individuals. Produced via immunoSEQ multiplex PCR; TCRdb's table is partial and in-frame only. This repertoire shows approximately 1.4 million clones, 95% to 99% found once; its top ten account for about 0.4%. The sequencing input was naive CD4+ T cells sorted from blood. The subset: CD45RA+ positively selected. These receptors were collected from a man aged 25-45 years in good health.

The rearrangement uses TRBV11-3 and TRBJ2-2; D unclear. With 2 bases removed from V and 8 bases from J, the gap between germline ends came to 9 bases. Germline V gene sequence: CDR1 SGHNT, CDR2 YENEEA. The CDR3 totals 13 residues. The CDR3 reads CASSLKGSGELFF. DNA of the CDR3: TGTGCCAGCAGCTTAAAGGGATCGGGGGAGCTGTTTTTT.

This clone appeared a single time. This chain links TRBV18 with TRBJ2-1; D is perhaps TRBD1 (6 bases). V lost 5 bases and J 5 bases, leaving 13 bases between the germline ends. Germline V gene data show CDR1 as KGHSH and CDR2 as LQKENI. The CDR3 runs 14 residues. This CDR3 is CASSATGLNNEQFF. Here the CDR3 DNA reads TGTGCCAGCTCAGCTACAGGGCTCAACAATGAGCAGTTCTTC.

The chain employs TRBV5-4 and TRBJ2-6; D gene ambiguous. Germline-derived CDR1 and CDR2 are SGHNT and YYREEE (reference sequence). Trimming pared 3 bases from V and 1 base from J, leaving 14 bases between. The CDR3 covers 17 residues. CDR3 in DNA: TGTGCCAGCAGCTACTACCGACGGCAGTCTGGGGCCAACGTCCTGACTTTC. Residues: CASSYYRRQSGANVLTF.

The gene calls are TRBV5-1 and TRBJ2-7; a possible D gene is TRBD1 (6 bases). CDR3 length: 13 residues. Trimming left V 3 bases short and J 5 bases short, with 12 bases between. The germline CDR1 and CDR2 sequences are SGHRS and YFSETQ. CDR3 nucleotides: TGCGCCAGCAGCTCAGGGGCCCCGGACGAGCAGTACTTC. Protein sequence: CASSSGAPDEQYF.

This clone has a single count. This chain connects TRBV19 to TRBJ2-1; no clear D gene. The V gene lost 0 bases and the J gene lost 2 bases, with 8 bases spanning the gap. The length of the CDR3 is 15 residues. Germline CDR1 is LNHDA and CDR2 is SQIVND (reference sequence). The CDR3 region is CASSIDYPTYNEQFF. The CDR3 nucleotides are TGTGCCAGTAGTATAGATTATCCGACCTACAATGAGCAGTTCTTC. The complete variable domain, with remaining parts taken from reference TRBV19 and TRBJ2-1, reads DGGITQSPKYLFRKEGQNVTLSCEQNLNHDAMYWYRQDPGQGLRLIYYSQIVNDFQKGDIAEGYSVSREKKESFPLTVTSAQKNPTAFYLCASSIDYPTYNEQFFGPGTRLTVL.